These 27 T cell receptor beta chains came from one sample sequenced in a study of molecular identifiers for immune sequencing clone quantification. TCRdb independently ran MiXCR on the PCR reads; one entry per CDR3 protein. The data contain under 600,000 distinct CDR3 sequences, over 20% of them singletons. Sequenced material: naive CD8+ T cells from blood, with Jurkat cell RNA spiked in. Subset defined: FACS-sorted CD8+CD4-CCR7+CD45RA+ naive T cells. The receptors come from a human donor in good health. Some libraries in this study had Jurkat cell RNA spiked in.

This clonotype was picked up many times. V usage is TRBV2 and J usage is TRBJ2-7; the match to TRBD2 covers 11 bases. Germline V lookup: CDR1 SNHLY, CDR2 FYNNEI. V shed 1 base and J 2 bases; nucleotides not matched to a gene: 7. This CDR3 is built from 17 residues. In DNA form, the CDR3 reads TGTGCCAGCAGTGAAGATGGTAAACTAGCGGGGGCCTACGAGCAGTACTTC. This codes for CASSEDGKLAGAYEQYF. The full variable domain, rest sourced from reference TRBV2 and TRBJ2-7, is EPEVTQTPSHQVTQMGQEVILRCVPISNHLYFYWYRQILGQKVEFLVSFYNNEISEKSEIFDDQFSVERPDGSNFTLKIRSTKLEDSAMYFCASSEDGKLAGAYEQYFGPGTRLTVT.

Details on this clonotype: Just one base apart from a much larger clone, this may be a read error. The chain couples TRBV20-1 to TRBJ2-7, with D perhaps TRBD1 or TRBD2 (5 bases each). The CDR3 consists of 14 residues. The V end was cut by 5 bases, the J end by 4 bases, with 18 bases between. The germline gives CDR1 DFQATT, CDR2 SNEGSKA (reference sequence). As DNA, the CDR3 is TGCAGTGCTGGGGCCTGGGGCGGGCCATACGAGCAGTACTTC. Translation gives CSAGAWGGPYEQYF.

In this sample, this clonotype turned up a few times. The chain is built from TRBV19 and TRBJ2-7; D possibly corresponds to TRBD2 (5 bases). From germline, CDR1 is LNHDA and CDR2 SQIVND (reference sequence). Trimming stripped 0 bases from V and 6 bases from J, with 12 bases between. The CDR3 has 14 residues. The CDR3 spells CASSIDHGVFEQYF. For the CDR3, the DNA is TGTGCCAGTAGTATAGATCACGGGGTCTTCGAGCAGTACTTC.

This clonotype occurred a few times. The chain has TRBV6-5 and TRBJ1-2; D is undetermined. V was trimmed by 0 bases and J by 8 bases, leaving 10 bases between them. The germline CDR1 and CDR2 sequences are MNHEY and SVGAGI. There are 13 residues in the CDR3. CDR3 DNA sequence: TGTGCCAGCAGTTACTCCCGGGCTGGAGGCTACACCTTC. Amino acids: CASSYSRAGGYTF.

The table lists this clonotype with a few counts. V usage is TRBV11-2 and J usage is TRBJ1-1, with D hard to call. This CDR3 is built from 15 residues. In germline, CDR1 is SGHAT, CDR2 FQNNGV. Trimming pared 1 base from V and 4 bases from J, leaving 13 bases between. The CDR3 sequence is CASSLVTNGATEAFF. CDR3 DNA sequence: TGTGCCAGCAGCTTAGTAACTAACGGTGCCACTGAAGCTTTCTTT.

There are many counts of this clonotype. V usage is TRBV9 and J usage is TRBJ2-2, with TRBD1 identical over 8 bases. Germline V gene data show CDR1 as SGDLS and CDR2 as YYNGEE. The CDR3 covers 15 residues. Trimming took 0 bases from V and 4 from J; bases not matched to a gene: 2. As DNA, the CDR3 is TGTGCCAGCAGCGTAGTAGACAGGGGCACCGGGGAGCTGTTTTTT. Protein product: CASSVVDRGTGELFF.

As regards this clonotype: A much larger clone is a single base away; this may be a read error. J is TRBJ2-4 and V is TRBV7-6, with D unresolved. Looked up from germline, CDR1 is SGHVS and CDR2 is FNYEAQ. This CDR3 region has 12 residues. The CDR3 loop is CAGSFAEGIQYF. The CDR3 region has the DNA TGTGCCGGCAGCTTTGCCGAAGGCATTCAGTACTTC.

This clonotype was counted a few times. A clone one base away is much larger, so this may be a read error. The rearrangement joins TRBV7-2 to TRBJ2-7, with unresolved D. CDR1 is SGHTA, CDR2 FQGNSA, per germline. This CDR3 is 12 amino acids long. The DNA of the CDR3 is TGTGCCAGCAGCTTAAACCCGACCGAGCAGCACTTC. This sequence encodes CASSLNPTEQHF.

This clonotype was detected many times. The V gene is TRBV5-6, the J gene TRBJ2-3; the D gene is possibly TRBD2 (5 bases). CDR1 SGHDT and CDR2 YYEEEE come from the germline V gene. CDR3 length: 19 amino acids. Trimming took off 0 bases at V and 4 bases at J, with 24 bases between the two ends. The CDR3 reads CASSLAEGLALRGSDTQYF. Written as DNA, the CDR3 is TGTGCCAGCAGCTTGGCCGAAGGGTTGGCCCTCCGAGGGTCAGATACGCAGTATTTT. Drawing the rest from reference TRBV5-6 and TRBJ2-3, the complete variable domain is DAGVTQSPTHLIKTRGQQVTLRCSPKSGHDTVSWYQQALGQGPQFIFQYYEEEERQRGNFPDRFSGHQFPNYSSELNVNALLLGDSALYLCASSLAEGLALRGSDTQYFGPGTRLTVL.

This chain uses TRBV27 with TRBJ1-1; D is perhaps TRBD1 (6 bases). There are 13 residues in the CDR3. Looked up from germline, CDR1 is MNHEY and CDR2 is SMNVEV (reference sequence). V was cut by 5 bases and J by 4 bases, with 11 bases left in between. CDR3 sequence reads: CASSRWGATEAFF. For the CDR3, the DNA is TGTGCCAGCAGTCGCTGGGGGGCCACTGAAGCTTTCTTT.

In its sample, this clonotype was seen a few times. This chain links TRBV2 with TRBJ1-5; D uncertain. V lost 6 bases to trimming and J lost 0 bases, with 9 bases between them. CDR1 and CDR2 (germline): SNHLY, FYNNEI. The CDR3 is 14 residues long. The CDR3, as DNA: TGTGCCAGCAGAGATAGAAATAGCAATCAGCCCCAGCATTTT. Protein product: CASRDRNSNQPQHF.

For this clonotype: One base away lies a much larger clone, so this may be a sequencing read error. This chain joins TRBV5-1 and TRBJ2-7; no clear D gene. CDR3 size: 14 residues. Germline V gives CDR1 SGHRS, CDR2 YFSETQ. Deletions cut 6 bases from V and 0 bases from J, with 13 bases between. The CDR3 here is CASKGKEGSYEQYF. The CDR3 DNA is TGCGCCAGCAAAGGCAAGGAAGGCTCCTACGAGCAGTACTTC.

The chain joins TRBV4-2 to TRBJ2-3; TRBD2 aligns across 8 bases. The germline gives CDR1 LGHNA, CDR2 YNFKEQ. Trimming took 3 bases from V and 8 from J; bases not matched to a gene: 13. The CDR3 runs 16 residues. This CDR3 is CASSHEVGLGLGTQYF. DNA for the CDR3: TGTGCCAGCAGCCATGAGGTGGGACTAGGGCTGGGTACGCAGTATTTT.

The table lists this clonotype with a few counts. Likely a read error: the CDR3 ends without its conserved phenylalanine or tryptophan. For the CDR3, the DNA is TGTGCCAGCAGTTTCGGAACAGGGATGGACACAGATACGCAGTATTCT. Amino acids: CASSFGTGMDTDTQYS. The chain employs TRBV27 and TRBJ2-3; a weak D match, TRBD1 (6 bases). Trimming left V 3 bases short and J 2 bases short, with 15 bases between. The length of the CDR3 is 16 residues. CDR1 MNHEY and CDR2 SMNVEV come from the germline V gene (reference sequence).

The sample holds a few counts of this clonotype. This chain joins TRBV30 and TRBJ2-1; D gene ambiguous. Germline CDR1 GTSNPN, CDR2 SVGIG (reference sequence). V shed 0 bases and J shed 5 bases, with 8 bases lying between them. CDR3 size: 13 residues. The CDR3 loop is CAWSVVYHNEQFF. CDR3 DNA sequence: TGTGCCTGGAGTGTTGTTTACCACAATGAGCAGTTCTTC.

The table lists this clonotype with many counts. The gene calls are TRBV4-3 and TRBJ2-3; D is unresolved. Germline V lookup: CDR1 LGHNA, CDR2 YSLEER. The CDR3 runs to 12 residues. V dropped 2 bases and J dropped 6 bases, with 6 bases sitting between them. CDR3 bases: TGCGCCAGCAGCCAATTACCCGATACGCAGTATTTT. Amino acids: CASSQLPDTQYF.

This clonotype was found a few times. The genes are TRBV12-3 or TRBV12-4 and TRBJ2-1; D possibly corresponds to TRBD1 (5 bases). The CDR3 loop spans 12 amino acids. Trimming left V 4 bases short and J 9 bases short, with 10 bases between. The CDR3 DNA follows: TGTGCCAGCAGTTCCAGGGTTGGTGAGCAGTTCTTC. Its protein product is CASSSRVGEQFF.

Remarks on this clonotype: This may stem from a read error, because a much larger clone lies one nucleotide away. V and J are TRBV9 and TRBJ1-1; D is undetermined. The germline V and J ends were trimmed by 2 bases and 3 bases, with 17 bases remaining between them. CDR3 length equals 16 residues. Germline values: CDR1 SGDLS, CDR2 YYNGEE. The CDR3 nucleotides read TGTGCCAGCAGCGTTGGACCGGGAGCGCAGGACACTGAAGCTTTCTTT. The encoded protein is CASSVGPGAQDTEAFF.

The V and J genes are TRBV19 and TRBJ2-2, with 8 bases matching TRBD2. The germline V gene has CDR1 LNHDA and CDR2 SQIVND (reference sequence). The CDR3 totals 15 residues. The V gene end was trimmed by 2 bases and the J gene end by 6 bases; junction bases not matched to a gene: 5. The CDR3: CASSIRGGPSGELFF. The DNA of the CDR3 is TGTGCCAGTAGTATACGGGGGGGCCCTTCCGGGGAGCTGTTTTTT.

This clonotype was recorded at least ten times. V and J are TRBV2 and TRBJ2-3; D gene unclear. This CDR3 region has 12 residues. Germline CDR1 is SNHLY and CDR2 is FYNNEI. V was trimmed by 3 bases and J by 7 bases, leaving 8 bases between them. In DNA, the CDR3 is TGTGCCAGCAGTGAGTGGGATAATACGCAGTATTTT. Translation: CASSEWDNTQYF.

This clonotype was picked up a small number of times. V gene TRBV20-1 combines with J gene TRBJ1-1; possible D gene TRBD1, 5 bases. Trimming removed 4 bases at V and 0 bases at J, with 15 bases between. Germline V gives CDR1 DFQATT, CDR2 SNEGSKA (reference sequence). This CDR3 spans 15 amino acids. CDR3 DNA sequence: TGCAGTGCTACCCCAAGGGGCGCCCTGAACACTGAAGCTTTCTTT. The encoded protein is CSATPRGALNTEAFF.

This clonotype was counted at least ten times. This chain uses TRBV3-1 with TRBJ2-6; no firm D call. Trimming cost V 1 base and J 0 bases, with 7 bases left between them. The germline gives CDR1 LGHDT, CDR2 YNNKEL (reference sequence). This CDR3 has 16 residues. The CDR3 region is CASSQVGISGANVLTF. CDR3 in DNA: TGTGCCAGCAGCCAAGTAGGGATCTCTGGGGCCAACGTCCTGACTTTC.

With regard to this clonotype: This clone may be a read error of a much larger clone one base away. This chain joins TRBV20-1 and TRBJ2-3; D is possibly TRBD2 (5 bases). The length of the CDR3 is 17 residues. V lost 5 bases and J lost 1, with 22 bases in between. The germline CDR1 and CDR2 sequences are DFQATT and SNEGSKA (reference sequence). CDR3 in amino acids: CSAGRTRLPQGTDTQYF. In DNA, the CDR3 is TGCAGTGCTGGCCGAACCCGACTACCTCAAGGCACAGATACGCAGTATTTT.

In this sample, this clonotype turned up once. This chain joins TRBV25-1 and TRBJ2-5; D gene ambiguous. Per the germline V gene, CDR1 is MGHDK and CDR2 is SYGVNS. This CDR3 has 14 residues. The ends were cut back, 1 base at V and 6 bases at J, with 12 bases in the middle. This CDR3 is CASSEWVGLKTQYF. CDR3 in DNA: TGTGCCAGCAGTGAATGGGTGGGTTTGAAGACCCAGTACTTC.

This clonotype was observed at least ten times. The V gene is TRBV18, the J gene TRBJ2-5, with TRBD2 as a possible D gene (6 bases). This CDR3 comprises 18 residues. The germline CDR1 and CDR2 sequences are KGHSH and LQKENI. V lost 1 base to trimming and J lost 5 bases, with 23 bases between them. The CDR3 protein is CASSPLPGSGGPEETQYF. The CDR3 DNA reads as TGTGCCAGCTCACCACTCCCTGGATCAGGAGGGCCAGAGGAGACCCAGTACTTC.

The chain is built from TRBV6-5 and TRBJ2-7; maybe TRBD1 (5 bases). Trimming left V 2 bases short and J 3 bases short, with 14 bases between. CDR1 is MNHEY, CDR2 SVGAGI, per germline. This CDR3 is built from 15 residues. CDR3 protein: CASSYIKTGIYEQYF. The CDR3 DNA follows: TGTGCCAGCAGTTACATTAAAACAGGCATCTACGAGCAGTACTTC.

V and J are TRBV27 and TRBJ2-7; perhaps TRBD1 as D (5 bases). Looked up from germline, CDR1 is MNHEY and CDR2 is SMNVEV (reference sequence). Trimming stripped 2 bases from V and 6 bases from J, with 11 bases between. CDR3 size: 13 residues. CDR3 DNA sequence: TGTGCCAGCAGTTTAAGGGGCCCTGGCGAGCAGTACTTC. It yields the protein CASSLRGPGEQYF.